This T cell receptor beta chain was retrieved from a study of blood T cell repertoires in COVID-19. Study context: Donors in the United States, Italy and Spain gave samples during acute or convalescent COVID-19. Nucleic acid was either cDNA or gDNA, and it came from T cells, B-cell-depleted T cells, or PBMCs.

Each recovered donor of Cohort 3 presented with two negative PCRs, clearance, or symptom resolution. The germline gives CDR1 SNHLY, CDR2 FYNNEI. The CDR3 extends over 16 amino acids. Losses at the gene ends were 2 bases for V and 0 bases for J; bases not matched to a gene: 4. As originally analysed: How many nucleated cells were present was estimated from reference gene primer amplification. Repertoires were generated with immunoSEQ multiplex PCR, while TCRdb's copy carries only in-frame clones and drops some. The V and J calls and the clone size are those of that table, but D and trimming were determined from the DNA. Seen here are approximately 170,000 clones, 84% observed once, and the top ten hold about 8%.

The TCR originated in a woman aged 50 to 60 who had recovered from COVID-19. This chain joins TRBV2 and TRBJ2-1; TRBD1 matches at 7 bases. The sample comprised PBMCs or T cells enriched from blood (not recorded which). Here the CDR3 reads CASSELRDSSYNEQFF. The DNA of the CDR3 is TGTGCCAGCAGTGAACTCCGGGACAGCTCCTACAATGAGCAGTTCTTC. Full variable domain (rest looked up from reference TRBV2 and TRBJ2-1): EPEVTQTPSHQVTQMGQEVILRCVPISNHLYFYWYRQILGQKVEFLVSFYNNEISEKSEIFDDQFSVERPDGSNFTLKIRSTKLEDSAMYFCASSELRDSSYNEQFFGPGTRLTVL.